This TCR beta chain came from a study of blood T cell repertoires in COVID-19. A COVID-19 case had been met by exposed participants during the 2 weeks before study entry. Trimming left V 8 bases short and J 2 bases short, with 9 bases between. The CDR3 consists of 12 residues. Germline CDR1 reads MNHEY; CDR2 reads SVGAGI. The table came from immunoSEQ multiplex PCR; TCRdb's copy has only in-frame clones and leaves some out. The sample carries about 210,000 clones, 65% to 90% recorded once. Sequenced material: PBMCs or T cells enriched from blood (not recorded which). The TCR originated in a woman in her thirties who had been exposed to COVID-19. V usage is TRBV6-5 and J usage is TRBJ1-2; D is unclear. CDR3 loop: CASQTENYGYTF. Written as DNA, the CDR3 is TGTGCCAGCCAAACAGAAAACTATGGCTACACCTTC.